The 19 T cell receptor beta chains listed next were all sequenced from one sample in a study of blood T cells in healthy people across ages. The authors ran a second PCR of about 6 to 11 cycles using a sample-barcoded 5' primer and a J-beta primer mix. TCRdb processed the 5' RACE reads anew with MiXCR; each CDR3 protein has one entry. This table has around 940,000 distinct CDR3 sequences, just over 50% appearing once. The sequencing sample was made of blood. The receptors shown here come from a woman in her sixties in good health.

The V gene is TRBV20-1, the J gene TRBJ2-7; D ambiguous. Germline loops: CDR1 DFQATT, CDR2 SNEGSKA (reference sequence). This CDR3 region has 14 residues. The V gene lost 6 bases and the J gene lost 7 bases, with 22 bases spanning the gap. CDR3 loop: CSAPSSWEYNEQYF. In DNA form, the CDR3 reads TGCAGTGCCCCCTCGAGTTGGGAATACAATGAGCAGTACTTC.

V gene TRBV14 combines with J gene TRBJ2-7; 7 bases agree with TRBD2. CDR3 size: 15 residues. Trimming at V came to 1 base and at J to 7 bases, leaving 10 bases not matched to a gene. Germline values: CDR1 SGHDN, CDR2 FVKESK. CDR3: CASSQASGPSGEQYF. The DNA of the CDR3 is TGTGCCAGCAGCCAAGCTAGCGGTCCGTCGGGGGAGCAGTACTTC.

This rearrangement joins TRBV13 to TRBJ2-3, with D unclear. Germline CDR1 reads PRHDT; CDR2 reads FYEKMQ (reference sequence). The CDR3 spans 15 residues. V lost 3 bases and J 1 base, leaving 11 bases between the germline ends. CDR3 protein: CASSLETGGTDTQYF. For the CDR3, the DNA is TGTGCCAGCAGCTTGGAGACTGGTGGCACAGATACGCAGTATTTT.

This clonotype was detected ten times or more. J is TRBJ2-5 and V is TRBV29-1; D gene ambiguous. CDR1 SQVTM and CDR2 ANQGSEA come from the germline V gene. Trimming pared 6 bases from V and 2 bases from J, leaving 4 bases between. The length of the CDR3 is 10 residues. The CDR3 here is CSVEQETQYF. CDR3 sequence (DNA): TGCAGCGTGGAACAAGAGACCCAGTACTTC.

The J gene is TRBJ2-3, the V gene TRBV4-2; 10 bases agree with TRBD1. CDR1 is LGHNA and CDR2 is YNFKEQ in the germline V gene. Losses at the gene ends were 1 base for V and 5 bases for J; bases not matched to a gene: 3. This CDR3 has 15 amino acids. CDR3 bases: TGTGCCAGCAGCCAAGCCGGGACAGGGGTAGATACGCAGTATTTT. Amino acid sequence: CASSQAGTGVDTQYF.

This clonotype appeared a few times. The chain carries TRBV6-6 and TRBJ1-5; D ambiguous. The CDR3 runs 13 residues. Germline CDR1 is MNHNY and CDR2 is SVGAGI (reference sequence). V dropped 6 bases and J dropped 3 bases, with 9 bases sitting between them. The chain's CDR3 is CASRLWVNQPQHF. The CDR3 nucleotides are TGTGCCAGCAGGCTCTGGGTCAATCAGCCCCAGCATTTT.

The chain carries TRBV20-1 and TRBJ2-7; TRBD2 aligns across 13 bases. The closer fit of TRBJ2-5 to the DNA end suggests the J call may be wrong. The CDR3 extends over 15 amino acids. Germline V gives CDR1 DFQATT, CDR2 SNEGSKA (reference sequence). This CDR3 is CSAEGLAGSEETQYF. The DNA for the CDR3 is TGCAGTGCCGAGGGACTAGCGGGATCTGAAGAGACCCAGTACTTC.

The chain links TRBV27 to TRBJ2-7; D may be TRBD1 (6 bases). Near its end, the DNA agrees better with TRBJ2-5, so the J call may be wrong. The CDR3 length is 13 residues. CDR1 MNHEY and CDR2 SMNVEV come from the germline V gene (reference sequence). CDR3 DNA: TGTGCCAGCAGCAGACAGGCACGGGAGACCCAGTACTTC. Translating gives CASSRQARETQYF.

This sequence joins TRBV3-1 and TRBJ2-6, with D unclear. Trimming stripped 1 base from V and 0 bases from J, with 19 bases between. Germline V gives CDR1 LGHDT, CDR2 YNNKEL (reference sequence). The CDR3 extends over 20 amino acids. The CDR3 sequence is CASSQGIGPPATSGANVLTF. The CDR3 DNA reads TGTGCCAGCAGCCAAGGGATCGGTCCGCCAGCCACCTCTGGGGCCAACGTCCTGACTTTC.

V usage is TRBV7-3 and J usage is TRBJ2-3, with D unclear. Germline V gives CDR1 SGHTA, CDR2 FQGTGA. V was cut by 5 bases and J by 2 bases, with 8 bases left in between. This CDR3 is 13 amino acids long. CDR3 amino acids: CASSVQPTDTQYF. The CDR3 coding sequence is TGTGCCAGCAGCGTCCAACCCACAGATACGCAGTATTTT.

This clonotype was observed a few times. This CDR3 reads CASSRASAHEQYF. The CDR3 bases are TGTGCCAGCAGCCGGGCTAGCGCCCACGAGCAGTACTTC. The chain is built from TRBV3-1 and TRBJ2-7; a possible D gene is TRBD2 (6 bases). V lost 4 bases, J lost 5 bases, and 12 bases lay in between. Germline CDR1 and CDR2: LGHDT and YNNKEL (reference sequence). The CDR3 runs 13 residues.

The CDR3 DNA follows: TGTGCCAGCAGTTGGCTTCTAGCGGGGGAGGGTGAGACCCAGTACTTC. It codes for CASSWLLAGEGETQYF. The chain employs TRBV6-1 and TRBJ2-5; 10 bases line up with TRBD2. V dropped 5 bases and J dropped 5; count of bases not matched to a gene: 11. This CDR3 comprises 16 residues. From germline, CDR1 is MNHNS and CDR2 SASEGT.

As regards this clonotype: An end of the junction differs from the germline gene, which may be a read error. V and J are TRBV10-3 and TRBJ2-5; TRBD1 or TRBD2 may be the D gene (6 bases each). CDR1 ENHRY and CDR2 SYGVKD come from the germline V gene. The CDR3 extends over 15 amino acids. In nucleotides, the CDR3 is TGTGCCGTCAGTGAGTCGGGGGCGTTTCAAGAGACCCAGTACTTC. The encoded protein is CAVSESGAFQETQYF.

This clonotype was counted a single time. This sequence joins TRBV7-9 and TRBJ2-3, with 7 bases lining up with TRBD2. This CDR3 is built from 17 residues. Trimming cost V 7 bases and J 0 bases; bases outside gene matches: 13. Germline lookup yields CDR1 SEHNR and CDR2 FQNEAQ (reference sequence). This chain's CDR3 is CASNGVGLVGSTDTQYF. The CDR3 nucleotides read TGTGCCAGCAATGGGGTCGGACTAGTTGGAAGCACAGATACGCAGTATTTT.

This clonotype has only a few counts. The rearrangement links TRBV7-9 to TRBJ2-3; 9 positions match TRBD1. Germline assignment: CDR1 SEHNR and CDR2 FQNEAQ (reference sequence). V shed 5 bases, J shed 2 bases, and the junction held 5 bases outside the gene matches. CDR3 length: 15 amino acids. The CDR3 loop reads CASSPGQGPTDTQYF. The CDR3 coding sequence is TGTGCCAGCAGCCCGGGACAGGGACCCACAGATACGCAGTATTTT.

This clonotype was seen a few times. This chain uses TRBV7-2 with TRBJ2-1, with TRBD2 matching over 7 bases. This CDR3 contains 15 residues. V lost 5 bases and J lost 2; bases outside the gene matches: 6. From germline, CDR1 is SGHTA and CDR2 FQGNSA. The CDR3 region has the DNA TGTGCCAGCAGCCCTAGCGGACTAACCTACAATGAGCAGTTCTTC. This translates into CASSPSGLTYNEQFF.

The chain recombines TRBV27 with TRBJ1-6; TRBD1 agrees at 11 bases. V shed 4 bases and J 9 bases; nucleotides not matched to a gene: 5. CDR1 MNHEY and CDR2 SMNVEV come from the germline V gene (reference sequence). The CDR3 totals 15 residues. CDR3 nucleotides: TGTGCCAGCAGTTCCGGGACAGGGGGAAGTTCACCCCTCCACTTT. Residues: CASSSGTGGSSPLHF.

The chain couples TRBV20-1 to TRBJ2-7, with 9 bases that match TRBD2. Germline CDR1 is DFQATT and CDR2 is SNEGSKA (reference sequence). There are 15 residues in the CDR3. V lost 6 bases and J lost 7; bases outside the gene matches: 16. The DNA of the CDR3 is TGCAGTGCCAAGAGGGGACTAGCAGAAGAGGGGGAGCAGTACTTC. Its translation: CSAKRGLAEEGEQYF.

Only a few counts were recorded for this clonotype. V is TRBV6-5 and J is TRBJ2-7; D is uncertain. V was shortened by 2 bases and J by 5 bases, with 16 bases between the two germline ends. The V gene's germline CDR1 is MNHEY and CDR2 SVGAGI. This CDR3 contains 15 residues. CDR3 amino acids: CASSYALTLVNEQYF. The CDR3 DNA reads as TGTGCCAGCAGTTACGCCCTCACGTTGGTCAACGAGCAGTACTTC.